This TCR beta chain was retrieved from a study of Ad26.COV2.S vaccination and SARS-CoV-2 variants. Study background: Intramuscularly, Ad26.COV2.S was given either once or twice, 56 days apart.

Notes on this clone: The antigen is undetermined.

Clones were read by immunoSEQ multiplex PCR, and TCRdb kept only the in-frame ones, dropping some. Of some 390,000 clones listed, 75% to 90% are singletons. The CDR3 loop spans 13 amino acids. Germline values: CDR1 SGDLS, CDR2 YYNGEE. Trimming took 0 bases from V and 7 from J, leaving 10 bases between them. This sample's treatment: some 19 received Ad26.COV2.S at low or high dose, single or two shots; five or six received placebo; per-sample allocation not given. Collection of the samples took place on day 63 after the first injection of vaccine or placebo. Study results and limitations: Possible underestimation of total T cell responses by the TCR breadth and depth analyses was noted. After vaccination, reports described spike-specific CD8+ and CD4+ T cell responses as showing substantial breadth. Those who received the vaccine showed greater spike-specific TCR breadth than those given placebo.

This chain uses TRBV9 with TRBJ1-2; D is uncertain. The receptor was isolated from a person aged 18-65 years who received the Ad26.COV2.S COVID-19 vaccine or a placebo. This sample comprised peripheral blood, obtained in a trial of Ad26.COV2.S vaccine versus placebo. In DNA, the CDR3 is TGTGCCAGCAGCGTAGATTGGGTTTCTGGCTACACCTTC. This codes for CASSVDWVSGYTF. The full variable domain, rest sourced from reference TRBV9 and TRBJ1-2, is DSGVTQTPKHLITATGQRVTLRCSPRSGDLSVYWYQQSLDQGLQFLIQYYNGEERAKGNILERFSAQQFPDLHSELNLSSLELGDSALYFCASSVDWVSGYTFGSGTRLTVV.